This T cell receptor beta chain originates from a study of CD8+ T cells in alopecia areata (dated 2018 in TCRdb). Background on the whole study: In both human patients and the C3H/HeJ mouse model, the study applied high-throughput TCRbeta sequencing to look at T cell clonal expansion in alopecia areata. The RNA source kit depended on sample type: the PAXgene miRNA kit for fixed scalp, the miRNeasy kit for PBMCs, and the RNeasy kit for mouse skin. Scalp tissue and sorted CD4+ and CD8+ peripheral blood T cells from patchy and totalis/universalis alopecia areata patients and from healthy controls were covered by human TCRbeta sequencing. TCRbeta CDR3 regions were amplified by immunoSEQ multiplex PCR with 35 Vbeta forward and 13 Jbeta reverse primers. Scalp clonality was compared across normal scalp (n=4), patchy alopecia areata scalp (n=8), and alopecia totalis/universalis scalp (n=8). Overall study results and their limits: Shared TCR sequences between patients were less evident than in mice, which may be partly attributable to HLA diversity in the patient population. Compared with normal scalp, lesional scalp, particularly in alopecia totalis/universalis, had higher clonality and more expanded CD8+ clones, which suggests antigenic drive. Scalp TCR repertoire analysis is complicated because resident alphabeta T cells in normal human skin are also sequenced, whereas mouse skin is dominated by gammadelta T cells.

V loses 3 bases of germline sequence and J loses 0 bases, and the interval between the two ends is 10 bases. Inclusive of the bounding cysteine and phenylalanine, the CDR3 is 15 residues long. Only the CDR3 portion is preserved as DNA: 45 bases, with reading frame beginning at the first base. CDR1 is given as MDHEN and CDR2 as SYDVKM, both from the germline V gene. PBMCs were isolated by density centrifugation and stained for CD3, CD4 and CD8, and CD4+ and CD8+ T cells were sorted on a FACSAria. Scalp biopsies and blood samples were provided by unaffected controls. Of note for this clone: Its antigen has not been determined. Per-base quality was not reported, and no clone a single base away is much larger than it.

Library preparation used the immunoSEQ multiplex PCR assay. To provide template for TCR sequencing, every sample had RNA extracted and reverse transcribed into cDNA. SuperScript III was used to make first-strand cDNA, primed with a 2:1 mix of oligo-dT and random hexamers. A synthetic immune receptor repertoire was used to assess amplification bias, and residual bias was removed computationally. The original methods were these. Raw reads were preprocessed to remove errors, and CDR3 was defined by IMGT conventions from the conserved cysteine to phenylalanine. Clonality was calculated as 1 minus Shannon entropy normalized by log2 of the number of productive unique TCRs. Whether scalp clones were CD4 or CD8 was inferred by matching scalp TCRbeta sequences against CD4 and CD8 repertoires sorted from blood. Drawn from immuneACCESS, this table holds only the in-frame rearrangements with V and J called that TCRdb kept. Clones are partly lost; checked studies trace under half to an unresolved V gene and leave the rest unexplained. Clone size and V and J calls were adopted from that table, with D and trimming inferred from the DNA. For this sample the table gives 150,000 to 200,000 clones, of which 55% were detected only once. The ten largest clones capture approximately 4.3% of the sample.

This clonotype originated in a human donor in good health. Sequenced material: CD4+ T cells sorted from blood. This chain joins TRBV28 to TRBJ2-3; perhaps TRBD1 is the D gene, with 6 bases matching. The DNA is as follows: TGTGCCAGCAGTTTTTCACAGGGTAGCACAGATACGCAGTATTTT. The resulting protein is CASSFSQGSTDTQYF.